The present T cell receptor beta chain was sequenced within a study of blood T cell repertoires in COVID-19. Repertoires were generated with immunoSEQ multiplex PCR, while TCRdb's copy carries only in-frame clones and drops some. Altogether more than 85,000 clones are present, around nine tenths being singletons, with the ten largest covering around 2.2%. The CDR3 loop spans 14 amino acids. The V gene's germline CDR1 is SGDLS and CDR2 YYNGEE. With 3 bases removed from V and 1 base from J, the gap between germline ends came to 5 bases. During active infection, Seattle patients enrolled and were then monitored through disease.

The rearrangement joins TRBV9 to TRBJ2-6; no definite D call. The sequence was collected from a man aged 50 to 59 with COVID-19, enrolled during active disease. The sequenced material came from peripheral blood. CDR3 bases: TGTGCCAGCAGCGCGACTTCTGGGGCCAACGTCCTGACTTTC. Amino acids: CASSATSGANVLTF. Full variable domain (missing parts from reference TRBV9 and TRBJ2-6): DSGVTQTPKHLITATGQRVTLRCSPRSGDLSVYWYQQSLDQGLQFLIQYYNGEERAKGNILERFSAQQFPDLHSELNLSSLELGDSALYFCASSATSGANVLTFGAGSRLTVL.